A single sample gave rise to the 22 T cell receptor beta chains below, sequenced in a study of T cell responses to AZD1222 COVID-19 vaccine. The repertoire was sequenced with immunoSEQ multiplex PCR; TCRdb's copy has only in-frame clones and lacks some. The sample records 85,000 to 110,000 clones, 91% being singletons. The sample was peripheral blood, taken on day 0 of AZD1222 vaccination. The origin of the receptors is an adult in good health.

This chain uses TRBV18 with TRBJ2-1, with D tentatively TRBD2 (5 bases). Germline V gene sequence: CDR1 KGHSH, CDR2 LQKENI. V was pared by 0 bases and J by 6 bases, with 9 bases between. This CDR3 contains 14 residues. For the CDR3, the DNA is TGTGCCAGCTCACCACCGCCGGGGTCCAATGAGCAGTTCTTC. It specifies CASSPPPGSNEQFF.

CDR3 region: CASSLGASGNTIYF. DNA of the CDR3: TGTGCCAGCAGCTTAGGAGCCTCTGGAAACACCATATATTTT. This chain joins TRBV11-3 and TRBJ1-3; D unclear. V shed 1 base and J shed 0 bases, with 4 bases lying between them. The CDR3 contains 14 residues. Looked up from germline, CDR1 is SGHNT and CDR2 is YENEEA.

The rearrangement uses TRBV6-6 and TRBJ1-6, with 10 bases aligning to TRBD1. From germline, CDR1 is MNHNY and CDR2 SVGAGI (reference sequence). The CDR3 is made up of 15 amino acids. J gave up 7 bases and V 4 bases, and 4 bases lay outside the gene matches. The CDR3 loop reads CASSFDRGRNSPLHF. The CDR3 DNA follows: TGTGCCAGCAGTTTTGACAGGGGGCGAAATTCACCCCTCCACTTT.

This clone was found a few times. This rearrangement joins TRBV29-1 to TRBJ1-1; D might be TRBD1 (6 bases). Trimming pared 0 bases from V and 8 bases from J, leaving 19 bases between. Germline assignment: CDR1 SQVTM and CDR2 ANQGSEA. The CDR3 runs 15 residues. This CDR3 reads CSVEDLSGGLGEAFF. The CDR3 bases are TGCAGCGTTGAAGATCTTTCGGGGGGGCTTGGAGAAGCTTTCTTT.

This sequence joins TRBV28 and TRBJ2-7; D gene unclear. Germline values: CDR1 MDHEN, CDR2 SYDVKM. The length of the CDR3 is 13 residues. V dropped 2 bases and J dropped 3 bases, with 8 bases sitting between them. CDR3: CASSLGRIYEQYF. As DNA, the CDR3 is TGTGCCAGCAGTTTAGGGCGGATCTACGAGCAGTACTTC.

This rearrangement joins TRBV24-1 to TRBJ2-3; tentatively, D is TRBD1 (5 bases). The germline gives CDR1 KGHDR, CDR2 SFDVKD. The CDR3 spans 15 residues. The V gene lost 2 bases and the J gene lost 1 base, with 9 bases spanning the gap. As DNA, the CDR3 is TGTGCCACCAGTGATTGGGAAGGGGGCACAGATACGCAGTATTTT. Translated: CATSDWEGGTDTQYF.

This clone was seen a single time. The CDR3 is CASSFRGENEKLFF. The CDR3 DNA follows: TGCGCCAGCAGCTTTAGGGGGGAAAATGAAAAACTGTTTTTT. The V and J genes are TRBV5-1 and TRBJ1-4, with D tentatively TRBD1 (6 bases). Germline loops: CDR1 SGHRS, CDR2 YFSETQ. The CDR3 consists of 14 residues. Deletions cut 2 bases from V and 5 bases from J, with 10 bases between.

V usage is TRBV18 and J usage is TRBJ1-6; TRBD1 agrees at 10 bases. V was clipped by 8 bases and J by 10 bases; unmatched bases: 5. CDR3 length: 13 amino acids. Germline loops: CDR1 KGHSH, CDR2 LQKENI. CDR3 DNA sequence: TGTGCCAGCGCCGGGACAGGGGTCTCACCCCTCCACTTT. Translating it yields CASAGTGVSPLHF.

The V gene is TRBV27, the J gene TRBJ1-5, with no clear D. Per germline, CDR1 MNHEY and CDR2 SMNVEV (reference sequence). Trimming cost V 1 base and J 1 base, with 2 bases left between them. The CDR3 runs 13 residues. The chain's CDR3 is CASSLFSNQPQHF. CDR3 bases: TGTGCCAGCAGTTTATTCAGCAATCAGCCCCAGCATTTT.

Here the CDR3 DNA reads TGCGCCAGCAGAGGGGTAGGCGGGAGGAGGAACACCTACAATGAGCAGTTCTTC. Its translation is CASRGVGGRRNTYNEQFF. The rearrangement links TRBV10-2 to TRBJ2-1, with 8 bases aligning to TRBD2. The V gene's germline CDR1 is WSHSY and CDR2 SAAADI. The CDR3 totals 18 residues. Losses at the gene ends were 6 bases for V and 2 bases for J; bases not matched to a gene: 15.

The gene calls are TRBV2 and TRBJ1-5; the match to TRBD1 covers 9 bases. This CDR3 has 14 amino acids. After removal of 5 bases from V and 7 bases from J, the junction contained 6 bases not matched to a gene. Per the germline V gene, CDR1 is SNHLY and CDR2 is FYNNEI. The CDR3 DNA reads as TGTGCCAGCAGTCAAACAGGGGGCGGACAGCCCCAGCATTTT. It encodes CASSQTGGGQPQHF.

The chain's CDR3 is CASRIAGGPDTQYF. CDR3 DNA sequence: TGTGCCAGCAGAATAGCGGGAGGGCCGGATACGCAGTATTTT. This rearrangement joins TRBV6-5 to TRBJ2-3; TRBD2 matches at 11 bases. The CDR3 spans 14 residues. V shed 6 bases and J 6 bases; nucleotides not matched to a gene: 5. Germline V CDR1 and CDR2: MNHEY, SVGAGI.

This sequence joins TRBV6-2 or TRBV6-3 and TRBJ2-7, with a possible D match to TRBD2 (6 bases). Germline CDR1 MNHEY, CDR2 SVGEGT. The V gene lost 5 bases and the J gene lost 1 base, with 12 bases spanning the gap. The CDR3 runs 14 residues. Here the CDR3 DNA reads TGTGCCAGCAGTCGGCGCGGGACTTCCTACGAGCAGTACTTC. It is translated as CASSRRGTSYEQYF.

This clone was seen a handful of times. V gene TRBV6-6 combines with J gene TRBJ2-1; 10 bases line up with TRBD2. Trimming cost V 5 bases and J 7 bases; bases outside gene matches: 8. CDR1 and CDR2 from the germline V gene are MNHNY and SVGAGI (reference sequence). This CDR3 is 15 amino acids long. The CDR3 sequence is CASSASGRAVNEQFF. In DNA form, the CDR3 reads TGTGCCAGCAGTGCCAGCGGGAGGGCCGTAAATGAGCAGTTCTTC.

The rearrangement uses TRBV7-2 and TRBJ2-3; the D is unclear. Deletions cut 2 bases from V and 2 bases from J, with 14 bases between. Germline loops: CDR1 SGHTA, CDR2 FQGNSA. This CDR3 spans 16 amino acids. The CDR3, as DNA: TGTGCCAGCAGCTTATCTCGAGGTTCAATCACAGATACGCAGTATTTT. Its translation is CASSLSRGSITDTQYF.

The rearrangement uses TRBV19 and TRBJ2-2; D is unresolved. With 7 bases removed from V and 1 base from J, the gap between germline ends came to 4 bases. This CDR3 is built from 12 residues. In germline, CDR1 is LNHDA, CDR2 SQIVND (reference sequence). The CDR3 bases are TGTGCCAGTAATCTGAACACCGGGGAGCTGTTTTTT. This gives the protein CASNLNTGELFF.

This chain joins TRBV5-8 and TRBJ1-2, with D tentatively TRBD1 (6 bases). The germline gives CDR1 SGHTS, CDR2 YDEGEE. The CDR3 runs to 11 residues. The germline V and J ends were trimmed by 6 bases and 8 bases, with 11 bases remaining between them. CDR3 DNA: TGTGCCAGCACCCGGGGGCTAGGCTACACCTTC. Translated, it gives CASTRGLGYTF.

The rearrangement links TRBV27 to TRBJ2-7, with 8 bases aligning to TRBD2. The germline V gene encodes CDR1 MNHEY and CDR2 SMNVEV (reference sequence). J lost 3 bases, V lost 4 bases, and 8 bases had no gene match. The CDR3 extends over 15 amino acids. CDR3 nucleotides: TGTGCCAGCAGTTCCGCTAGCGGGCGTCTCTACGAGCAGTACTTC. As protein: CASSSASGRLYEQYF.

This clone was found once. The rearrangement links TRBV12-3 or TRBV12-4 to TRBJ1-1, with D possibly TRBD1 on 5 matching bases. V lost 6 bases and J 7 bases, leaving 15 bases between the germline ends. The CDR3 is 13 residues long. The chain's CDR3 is CASRNGGSGEAFF. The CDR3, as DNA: TGTGCCAGCAGGAACGGGGGGTCAGGTGAAGCTTTCTTT.

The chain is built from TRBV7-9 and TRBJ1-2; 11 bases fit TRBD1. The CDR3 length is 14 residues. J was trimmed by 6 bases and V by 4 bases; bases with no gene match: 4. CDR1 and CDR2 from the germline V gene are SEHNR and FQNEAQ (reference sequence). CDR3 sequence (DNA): TGTGCCAGCAGCTGGGACAGGGGGTTTGATGGCTACACCTTC. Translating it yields CASSWDRGFDGYTF.

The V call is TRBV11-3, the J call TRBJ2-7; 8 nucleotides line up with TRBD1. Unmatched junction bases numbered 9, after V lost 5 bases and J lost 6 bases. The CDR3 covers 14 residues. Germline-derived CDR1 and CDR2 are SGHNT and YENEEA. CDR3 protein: CASSPRTGYGEQYF. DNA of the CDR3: TGTGCCAGCAGCCCTCGGACAGGGTACGGCGAGCAGTACTTC.

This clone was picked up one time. The CDR3 DNA sequence: TGTGCCACCAGACAGGTAGGAGAGACCCAGTACTTC. It is translated as CATRQVGETQYF. J is TRBJ2-5 and V is TRBV6-5; D is perhaps TRBD1 (6 bases). Germline V lookup: CDR1 MNHEY, CDR2 SVGAGI. This CDR3 is built from 12 residues. V gave up 10 bases and J gave up 4 bases, with 13 bases separating them.